This TCR beta chain emerged from a study of blood T cell repertoires in COVID-19. Sequencing used immunoSEQ multiplex PCR; TCRdb keeps in-frame clones, though not all of them. The repertoire holds about 41,000 clones, with approximately 90% as singletons. The specimen was peripheral blood. The TCR comes from a human donor in a cohort sampled during active COVID-19.

Here the CDR3 reads CASIPGGGASSYEQYF. The CDR3 region has the DNA TGTGCCAGCATCCCGGGCGGGGGCGCGAGCTCCTACGAGCAGTACTTC. The chain links TRBV28 to TRBJ2-7; D is perhaps TRBD2 (7 bases). Germline assignment: CDR1 MDHEN and CDR2 SYDVKM. Deletions cut 7 bases from V and 0 bases from J, with 19 bases between. The CDR3 sequence is 16 residues long.